This is a list of T cell receptor beta chains from one sample in a study. TCRdb reanalysed the 5' RACE reads using MiXCR and keeps one entry per CDR3 protein. The sample records about 46,000 distinct CDR3 sequences, about 28% being singletons. Sequences were obtained from naive CD4+ T cells sorted from blood. The receptors stem from a female donor with breast cancer. The CDR3 runs from the conserved cysteine through the conserved F or W. Fields, in order: CDR3 protein, CDR3 DNA, J gene, V gene, clone size, D gene. A D gene is named only where the DNA matches it firmly. Some rows have no size entry. The others give once, few or many, or a class for an expanded clone.

CDR3: CASRPQVGEQYF
DNA: TGTGCCAGTAGACCACAAGTCGGCGAGCAGTACTTC
J: TRBJ2-7
V: TRBV12-3/TRBV12-4
size: .
D: .

CDR3: CASSQDPADSYNEQFF
DNA: TGTGCCAGCAGCCAAGATCCGGCGGACTCCTACAATGAGCAGTTCTTC
J: TRBJ2-1
V: TRBV4-2
size: few
D: .

CDR3: CSVVTGTGAREQYF
DNA: TGCAGCGTTGTGACAGGGACAGGGGCACGGGAGCAGTACTTC
J: TRBJ2-7
V: TRBV29-1
size: few
D: TRBD1

CDR3: CASSGMDTQYF
DNA: TGTGCCAGCAGTGGTATGGATACGCAGTATTTT
J: TRBJ2-3
V: TRBV2
size: .
D: .

CDR3: CASSLAGERNEQFF
DNA: TGTGCCAGCAGTTTAGCGGGAGAGCGCAATGAGCAGTTCTTC
J: TRBJ2-1
V: TRBV6-2/TRBV6-3
size: many
D: TRBD2

CDR3: CASSGTGTPSYEQYF
DNA: TGTGCCAGCAGTGGTACCGGGACTCCATCATACGAGCAGTACTTC
J: TRBJ2-7
V: TRBV6-1
size: .
D: .

CDR3: CASSVGPTGLAFF
DNA: TGTGCCAGCAGCGTAGGACCCACAGGGTTGGCTTTCTTT
J: TRBJ1-1
V: TRBV9
size: few
D: .

CDR3: CASSLSGTTNEQFF
DNA: TGTGCCAGCAGCTTAAGCGGGACTACTAATGAGCAGTTCTTC
J: TRBJ2-1
V: TRBV7-9
size: few
D: TRBD2

CDR3: CAAGQHYEQYF
DNA: TGTGCCGCGGGACAACACTACGAGCAGTACTTC
J: TRBJ2-7
V: TRBV30
size: .
D: .

CDR3: CASSLFYSSSNQPQHF
DNA: TGTGCCAGCAGCTTGTTCTACAGTTCTAGCAATCAGCCCCAGCATTTT
J: TRBJ1-5
V: TRBV5-6
size: .
D: .

CDR3: CASRTRQGATGEQYF
DNA: TGTGCCAGCAGAACCAGACAGGGGGCGACGGGAGAGCAGTACTTC
J: TRBJ2-7
V: TRBV27
size: .
D: TRBD1

CDR3: CASRSLENEQFF
DNA: TGTGCCAGCAGGAGCCTAGAAAATGAGCAGTTCTTC
J: TRBJ2-1
V: TRBV12-3/TRBV12-4
size: few
D: .

CDR3: CASSQPGGGTEAFF
DNA: TGTGCCAGCAGCCAACCCGGGGGGGGGACTGAAGCTTTCTTT
J: TRBJ1-1
V: TRBV4-2
size: few
D: .

CDR3: CASSPHLNTEAFF
DNA: TGTGCCAGCAGCCCACACTTGAACACTGAAGCTTTCTTT
J: TRBJ1-1
V: TRBV7-3
size: few
D: .

CDR3: CASSGEQGPTSGYTF
DNA: TGCGCCAGCAGCGGCGAACAGGGGCCTACTTCTGGCTACACCTTC
J: TRBJ1-2
V: TRBV5-1
size: many
D: TRBD1

CDR3: CASSPGTGPNSPLHF
DNA: TGTGCCAGCAGTCCCGGGACAGGTCCAAATTCACCCCTCCACTTT
J: TRBJ1-6
V: TRBV6-6
size: few
D: TRBD1

CDR3: CASSLAVPQGNTEAFF
DNA: TGTGCCAGCAGCTTAGCCGTTCCGCAGGGGAACACTGAAGCTTTCTTT
J: TRBJ1-1
V: TRBV7-9
size: medium-sized
D: .

CDR3: CASSLGSGVMNTEAFF
DNA: TGTGCCAGCAGCTTAGGTTCCGGGGTCATGAACACTGAAGCTTTCTTT
J: TRBJ1-1
V: TRBV7-2
size: many
D: .